This entry is about one TCR beta chain. This sample is part of a study of cytomegalovirus exposure and HLA in healthy donors. The CDR3 totals 15 residues. The germline gives CDR1 SGHTA, CDR2 FQGNSA. V shed 2 bases, J shed 5 bases, and the junction held 5 bases outside the gene matches. Profiled with immunoSEQ multiplex PCR; TCRdb holds only in-frame clones, not every one. The repertoire includes more than 20,000 clones, 97% of them detected once, and over 9.5% sits in the top ten. The sample comprised PBMCs. This sequence joins TRBV7-2 and TRBJ2-2; 7 bases line up with TRBD2. The receptor's source is a man younger than 40 in good health and CMV-seropositive. The CDR3 loop is CASSLTVGGTGELFF. In nucleotides, the CDR3 is TGTGCCAGCAGCTTAACCGTCGGGGGGACCGGGGAGCTGTTTTTT.